This T cell receptor beta chain was recorded in a study of cytomegalovirus exposure and HLA in healthy donors. The study's findings and limits: Cytomegalovirus-associated status was assigned to some 160 TCR beta chains. Diagnosis of cytomegalovirus status made by the classifier reportedly showed high specificity and sensitivity. The authors confirmed in vitro that three CMV-associated chains were specific for CMV antigens.

In this sample, this clone turned up once. As yet, its antigen is unknown. Assay: immunoSEQ multiplex PCR; the TCRdb copy retains only in-frame clones and omits some. The sample carries more than 110,000 clones, about 83% recorded once. Per germline, CDR1 LNHDA and CDR2 SQIVND (reference sequence). The CDR3 length is 20 residues. J gave up 4 bases and V 0 bases, and 16 bases lay outside the gene matches. The chain uses TRBV19 and TRBJ2-1; 9 positions match TRBD2. This receptor was identified in a young woman in good health and CMV-seronegative. The material sequenced was PBMCs. In DNA form, the CDR3 reads TGTGCCAGTAGTATAGATTTGGGGGGACCGACTAGCGGATTTTACAATGAGCAGTTCTTC. Its translation: CASSIDLGGPTSGFYNEQFF.